This note documents a single T cell receptor (beta chain) sequence. This entry belongs to a study of blood T cell repertoires in COVID-19. Looking at the study overall: From T cells, B-cell-depleted T cells, or PBMCs came the material, which was cDNA or gDNA.

The CDR3 sequence is 13 residues long. V was pared by 8 bases and J by 6 bases, with 6 bases of the junction left unmatched. Germline CDR1 MGHDK, CDR2 SYGVNS. The assay was immunoSEQ multiplex PCR, and TCRdb's table has in-frame clones only and misses some. The sample shows a few hundred thousand clones, about 86% of them seen only once. The TCR sequence derives from a woman aged 40 to 50 with acute COVID-19. The V call is TRBV25-1, the J call TRBJ1-5; 8 nucleotides match TRBD1. Input material: PBMCs or T cells enriched from blood (not recorded which). CDR3 region: CASAGTGIQPQHF. The CDR3, as DNA: TGTGCCAGCGCTGGGACAGGAATTCAGCCCCAGCATTTT.